This TCR beta chain was retrieved from a study of blood T cell repertoires in COVID-19 (TCRdb year 2020). About the study as a whole: The collaborator samples originated in the United States, Italy and Spain and spanned the acute and convalescent phases of COVID-19. Samples came from the ongoing ImmuneRACE study (first 160 participants) plus 1,254 subjects from 6 global collaborators. A de-identified subject ID, COVID-19 status, age in years and sex were almost always included in the sample metadata. The material from the prospective study consisted of cDNA or gDNA derived from T cells, B-cell-depleted T cells, or PBMCs. The dataset comprised deeply sampled blood TCRbeta repertoires from subjects exposed to, actively infected with, or recovered from COVID-19. HLA class I and class II types, where available, came from metadata supplied by the sample provider rather than from assay-based typing. The repertoires were released in a freely available public database meant as a resource for research on the immune response to SARS-CoV-2.

Including the terminal cysteine and phenylalanine, the CDR3 comprises 16 residues. Only the CDR3 part of the read is kept: 48 bases, read in frame from the first base. CDR1 is given as MGHRA and CDR2 as YSYEKL, both from the germline V gene. For this chain, trimming is 1 base at the V end and 3 bases at the J end, and the number of junction bases without a gene match is 8. The research as a whole found: The quantity of clinical and demographic metadata differed by source and by participant and was supplied without curation.

The immunoSEQ Assay, a bias-controlled multiplex PCR, was used to amplify TCRbeta CDR3 regions from genomic DNA. Processing in the source paper ran as follows. Nucleated cell counts per sample were estimated from amplification of reference gene primers within the assay. To quantify the absolute abundance of each unique TCRbeta CDR3 rearrangement, sequence reads were collapsed and filtered. For each sample, productive Simpson clonality was calculated as the square root of Simpson's diversity index across productive rearrangements. Held by TCRdb, this immuneACCESS table contains in-frame sequences only and omits some clones. Under half of the omission traces to an unresolved V gene where checked; the cause of the rest is unknown. V and J calls and clone size come straight from that table; D and trimming were deduced from the DNA. In all, the sample holds 280,000 or so clones, and 75% to 90% of those were seen once. Approximately 2% of the sample is taken by the ten largest.

Samples from volunteer blood donors who had recovered from COVID-19 were contributed by a second Seattle source. Collaborating institutions collected whole blood in K2EDTA tubes following their own protocols. Collaborator samples were shipped for TCRbeta analysis as frozen whole blood, isolated PBMCs, or DNA extracted from either sample type. This clone has only a few counts. The antigen it recognizes is unknown. Nothing much larger sits one base from this clone, and base qualities are not available. The clonotype originates from a woman in her 30s who had recovered from COVID-19. Sequencing was carried out using peripheral blood. Recombination linked TRBV4-1 to TRBJ2-7, with 8 central nucleotides matching TRBD1. CDR3 protein: CASSQGSTGGGYEQYF. DNA sequence: TGCGCCAGCAGCCAAGGCAGCACAGGGGGTGGCTACGAGCAGTACTTC.